These T cell receptor beta chains were read from a single sample in a study of identical twins. TCRdb recomputed calls from the 5' RACE reads with MiXCR, one row per CDR3 protein. Of 520,000 or so distinct CDR3 sequences in the sample, 20% to 25% were seen once. The same sample was also used in a study of T cells expressing NK-cell markers.

Input material: CD4+ T cells sorted from blood. The receptors were gathered from a woman aged 18-30 years in good health. The CDR3 runs from the conserved cysteine through the conserved F or W. The D gene is left open where the match is weak. Some rows mark clone size as missing; the rest say once, few, many or name a class of expanded clone.

j_call: TRBJ1-1; v_call: TRBV20-1; clone_size: few; d_call: NA; cdr3_aa: CSASLMNTEAFF; cdr3_nt: TGCAGTGCTAGCCTAATGAACACTGAAGCTTTCTTT
j_call: TRBJ2-3; v_call: TRBV2; clone_size: NA; d_call: TRBD1; cdr3_aa: CASRMDREATDTQYF; cdr3_nt: TGTGCCAGCAGGATGGACAGGGAGGCCACAGATACGCAGTATTTT
j_call: TRBJ2-7; v_call: TRBV12-3/TRBV12-4; clone_size: few; d_call: TRBD2; cdr3_aa: CASSLGRRGGYEQYF; cdr3_nt: TGTGCCAGCAGTTTAGGTCGGCGGGGGGGCTACGAGCAGTACTTC
j_call: TRBJ2-4; v_call: TRBV2; clone_size: NA; d_call: NA; cdr3_aa: CASSKISSGSKNIQYF; cdr3_nt: TGTGCCAGCAGTAAGATTTCCTCAGGGTCCAAAAACATTCAGTACTTC
j_call: TRBJ2-7; v_call: TRBV6-1; clone_size: NA; d_call: TRBD2; cdr3_aa: CASSTPGLASYEQYF; cdr3_nt: TGTGCCAGCTCTACTCCGGGACTAGCCTCCTACGAGCAGTACTTC
j_call: TRBJ1-6; v_call: TRBV9; clone_size: NA; d_call: NA; cdr3_aa: CASSRAGNSPLHF; cdr3_nt: TGTGCCAGCAGTCGCGCTGGGAATTCACCCCTCCACTTT
j_call: TRBJ2-2; v_call: TRBV3-1; clone_size: NA; d_call: TRBD2; cdr3_aa: CASSRYSGTSGDTGELFF; cdr3_nt: TGTGCCAGCAGCCGCTACTCCGGGACTAGCGGTGACACCGGGGAGCTGTTTTTT
j_call: TRBJ2-3; v_call: TRBV24-1; clone_size: NA; d_call: NA; cdr3_aa: CATSDGGTATDTQYF; cdr3_nt: TGTGCCACCAGTGACGGCGGGACAGCAACAGATACGCAGTATTTT
j_call: TRBJ1-5; v_call: TRBV9; clone_size: NA; d_call: TRBD1; cdr3_aa: CASSGQGASGQPQHF; cdr3_nt: TGTGCCAGCAGCGGACAGGGGGCTTCGGGTCAGCCCCAGCATTTT
j_call: TRBJ2-3; v_call: TRBV9; clone_size: NA; d_call: TRBD2; cdr3_aa: CASSVFAGGPSPDTQYF; cdr3_nt: TGTGCCAGCAGCGTCTTTGCGGGAGGGCCCTCCCCAGATACGCAGTATTTT